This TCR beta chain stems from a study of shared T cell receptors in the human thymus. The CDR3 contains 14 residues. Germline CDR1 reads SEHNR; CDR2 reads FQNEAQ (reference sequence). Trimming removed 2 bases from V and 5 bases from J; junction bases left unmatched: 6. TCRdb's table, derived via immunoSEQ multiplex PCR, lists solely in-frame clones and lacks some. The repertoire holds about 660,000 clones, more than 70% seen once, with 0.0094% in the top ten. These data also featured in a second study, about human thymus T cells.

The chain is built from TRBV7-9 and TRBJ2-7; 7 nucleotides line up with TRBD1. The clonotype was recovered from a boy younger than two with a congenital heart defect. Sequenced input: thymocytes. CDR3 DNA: TGTGCCAGCAGCTTACCCTGGACAGGAAACGAGCAGTACTTC. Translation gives CASSLPWTGNEQYF.